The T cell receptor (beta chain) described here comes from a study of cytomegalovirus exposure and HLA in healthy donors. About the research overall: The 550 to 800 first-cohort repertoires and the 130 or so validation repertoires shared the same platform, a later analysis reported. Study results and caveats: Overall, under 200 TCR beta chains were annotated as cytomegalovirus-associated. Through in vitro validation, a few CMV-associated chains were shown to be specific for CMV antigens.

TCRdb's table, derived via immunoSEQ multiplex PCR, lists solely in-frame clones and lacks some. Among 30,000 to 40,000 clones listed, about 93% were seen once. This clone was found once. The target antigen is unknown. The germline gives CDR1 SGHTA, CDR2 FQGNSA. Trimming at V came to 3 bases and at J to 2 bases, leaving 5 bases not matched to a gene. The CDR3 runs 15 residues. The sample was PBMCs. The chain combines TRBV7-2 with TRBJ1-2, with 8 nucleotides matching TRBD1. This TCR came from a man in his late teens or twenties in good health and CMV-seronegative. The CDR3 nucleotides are TGTGCCAGCAGCTTGGGTACAGGGGGGAACTATGGCTACACCTTC. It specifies CASSLGTGGNYGYTF. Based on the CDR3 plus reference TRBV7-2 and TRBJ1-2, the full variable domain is GAGVSQSPSNKVTEKGKDVELRCDPISGHTALYWYRQSLGQGLEFLIYFQGNSAPDKSGLPSDRFSAERTGGSVSTLTIQRTQQEDSAVYLCASSLGTGGNYGYTFGSGTRLTVV.